This T cell receptor beta chain was sequenced for a study of T cell changes during pregnancy in multiple sclerosis. Trimming took 0 bases from V and 3 from J; bases not matched to a gene: 5. The CDR3 sequence is 16 residues long. Germline CDR1 is SGHAT and CDR2 is FQNNGV. Libraries were prepared by immunoSEQ multiplex PCR; TCRdb keeps only in-frame clonotypes and omits some of them. The data show tens of thousands of clones, about 90% seen once. This sequence originates from a female donor with multiple sclerosis, enrolled in a pregnancy study. The chain has TRBV11-2 and TRBJ2-5, with 9 nucleotides matching TRBD1. The sequences come from CD8+ T cells from peripheral blood mononuclear cells, collected in the third trimester of pregnancy. The CDR3 DNA is TGTGCCAGCAGCTTAGAAATGGGACAGGGAGAAGAGACCCAGTACTTC. It encodes CASSLEMGQGEETQYF.